A single sample gave rise to the 24 T cell receptor beta chains below, sequenced in a study of blood T cell repertoires in COVID-19. Libraries were prepared by immunoSEQ multiplex PCR; TCRdb keeps only in-frame clonotypes and omits some of them. The table lists about 240,000 clones, around 89% of them singletons. The specimen was PBMCs or T cells enriched from blood (not recorded which). All receptors come from a woman aged 25 to 39 who had recovered from COVID-19.

The V call is TRBV5-1, the J call TRBJ2-1, with 13 bases matching TRBD2. The CDR3 is 16 residues long. CDR1 is SGHRS, CDR2 YFSETQ, per germline. V shed 3 bases, J shed 6 bases, and the junction held 6 bases outside the gene matches. In nucleotides, the CDR3 is TGCGCCAGCAGCTGGGGACGGACTAGCGGGGGCAATGAGCAGTTCTTC. Its translation: CASSWGRTSGGNEQFF.

J is TRBJ2-2 and V is TRBV7-9; D is unclear. The CDR3 is 17 residues long. Germline V CDR1 and CDR2: SEHNR, FQNEAQ (reference sequence). V was pared by 5 bases and J by 2 bases, with 18 bases between. CDR3 in amino acids: CASSGPRPHLNTGELFF. The CDR3 DNA is TGTGCCAGCAGCGGGCCAAGGCCCCATTTAAACACCGGGGAGCTGTTTTTT.

This rearrangement joins TRBV30 to TRBJ2-7, with D possibly matching TRBD2 (7 bases). Germline values: CDR1 GTSNPN, CDR2 SVGIG (reference sequence). The CDR3 has 15 residues. The germline V and J ends were trimmed by 1 base and 6 bases, with 19 bases remaining between them. Here the CDR3 DNA reads TGTGCCTGGAGTGGAGGGGGGAGGGGCGGAGGCGAGCAGTACTTC. Residues: CAWSGGGRGGGEQYF. The whole variable domain, remainder taken from reference TRBV30 and TRBJ2-7, is SQTIHQWPATLVQPVGSPLSLECTVEGTSNPNLYWYRQAAGRGLQLLFYSVGIGQISSEVPQNLSASRPQDRQFILSSKKLLLSDSGFYLCAWSGGGRGGGEQYFGPGTRLTVT.

In regard to this clone: This specimen includes other DNA sequences encoding the same CDR3. This chain links TRBV27 with TRBJ1-2, with D unresolved. The CDR3 length is 13 residues. The germline V gene has CDR1 MNHEY and CDR2 SMNVEV (reference sequence). The V and J ends lost 0 bases and 3 bases respectively, with 5 bases between them. The CDR3 here is CASSLSADYGYTF. The CDR3 nucleotides are TGTGCCAGCAGTTTATCAGCCGACTATGGCTACACCTTC.

This sequence joins TRBV30 and TRBJ1-1, with D unclear. The ends were cut back, 0 bases at V and 4 bases at J, with 15 bases in the middle. CDR3 size: 15 residues. Per the germline V gene, CDR1 is GTSNPN and CDR2 is SVGIG (reference sequence). The CDR3 nucleotides read TGTGCCTGGAGTGTAGCGATCCACCCGGGCACTGAAGCTTTCTTT. It specifies CAWSVAIHPGTEAFF.

The rearrangement joins TRBV14 to TRBJ2-7; TRBD2 aligns across 8 bases. The length of the CDR3 is 15 residues. CDR1 is SGHDN, CDR2 FVKESK, per germline. The junction had 3 bases not matched to a gene; V was cut back by 2 bases and J by 0 bases. The CDR3 nucleotides read TGTGCCAGCAGCCAAATGGCGGGAGGCTCCTACGAGCAGTACTTC. Amino acid sequence: CASSQMAGGSYEQYF.

This chain links TRBV6-2 or TRBV6-3 with TRBJ1-5, with D possibly TRBD1 on 6 matching bases. V lost 6 bases and J lost 0, with 12 bases in between. CDR3 length equals 15 residues. Germline V lookup: CDR1 MNHEY, CDR2 SVGEGT. This CDR3 is CASSWGTSSNQPQHF. Written as DNA, the CDR3 is TGTGCCAGCAGCTGGGGGACAAGTAGCAATCAGCCCCAGCATTTT.

The rearrangement uses TRBV11-2 and TRBJ2-2; D may be TRBD2 (5 bases). The CDR3 consists of 14 residues. CDR1 and CDR2 (germline): SGHAT, FQNNGV. Trimming left V 3 bases short and J 7 bases short, with 12 bases between. CDR3 bases: TGTGCCAGCAGCTTTGGATTGAGGGACGGGGAGCTGTTTTTT. Protein product: CASSFGLRDGELFF.

This sequence joins TRBV7-2 and TRBJ1-1; 8 positions match TRBD1. The CDR3 totals 15 residues. V lost 5 bases to trimming and J lost 2 bases; unmatched junction nucleotides: 7. The V gene's germline CDR1 is SGHTA and CDR2 FQGNSA. CDR3 protein: CASSRTGQGNTEAFF. CDR3 sequence (DNA): TGTGCCAGCAGCCGGACAGGACAGGGTAACACTGAAGCTTTCTTT.

V usage is TRBV15 and J usage is TRBJ1-5; 11 bases are shared with TRBD1. The V gene's germline CDR1 is LNHNV and CDR2 YYDKDF (reference sequence). CDR3 length: 18 residues. V shed 3 bases, J shed 0 bases, and the junction held 7 bases outside the gene matches. The CDR3 here is CATSSGTGGSYSNQPQHF. For the CDR3, the DNA is TGTGCCACCAGCAGTGGGACAGGGGGATCGTATAGCAATCAGCCCCAGCATTTT.

The genes are TRBV25-1 and TRBJ1-1; tentative D call: TRBD1 (5 bases). V was shortened by 5 bases and J by 5 bases, with 9 bases between the two germline ends. Germline V gene sequence: CDR1 MGHDK, CDR2 SYGVNS. The CDR3 is 12 residues long. DNA for the CDR3: TGTGCCAGCAGTCCAGGGAGGACTGAAGCTTTCTTT. This gives the protein CASSPGRTEAFF.

The V gene is TRBV27, the J gene TRBJ2-4; unclear D gene. This CDR3 has 13 amino acids. Trimming removed 3 bases from V and 4 bases from J, with 7 bases in between. The germline gives CDR1 MNHEY, CDR2 SMNVEV (reference sequence). CDR3 nucleotides: TGTGCCAGCAGTTTTGACGGGAAAAACATTCAGTACTTC. The encoded protein is CASSFDGKNIQYF.

The rearrangement uses TRBV30 and TRBJ2-1; 10 nucleotides align to TRBD2. The junction had 12 bases not matched to a gene; V was cut back by 1 base and J by 9 bases. Per the germline V gene, CDR1 is GTSNPN and CDR2 is SVGIG (reference sequence). This CDR3 comprises 16 residues. The DNA of the CDR3 is TGTGCCTGGAGTGGGGGAAGAGCGGGAGGGCGGGGTGAGCAGTTCTTC. It is translated as CAWSGGRAGGRGEQFF.

V and J are TRBV28 and TRBJ1-5; no definite D call. Per germline, CDR1 MDHEN and CDR2 SYDVKM. With 5 bases removed from V and 5 bases from J, the gap between germline ends came to 16 bases. The CDR3 consists of 15 residues. CDR3 in amino acids: CASSHEWERYQPQHF. CDR3 sequence (DNA): TGTGCCAGCAGTCACGAATGGGAGCGTTATCAGCCCCAGCATTTT. The full variable domain, rest sourced from reference TRBV28 and TRBJ1-5, is DVKVTQSSRYLVKRTGEKVFLECVQDMDHENMFWYRQDPGLGLRLIYFSYDVKMKEKGDIPEGYSVSREKKERFSLILESASTNQTSMYLCASSHEWERYQPQHFGDGTRLSIL.

The chain uses TRBV5-4 and TRBJ2-2, with 9 bases fitting TRBD1. J gave up 1 base and V 5 bases, and 6 bases lay outside the gene matches. The CDR3 runs 16 residues. In germline, CDR1 is SGHNT, CDR2 YYREEE (reference sequence). CDR3 sequence reads: CASSSPGQGNTGELFF. For the CDR3, the DNA is TGTGCCAGCAGTTCGCCGGGACAGGGGAACACCGGGGAGCTGTTTTTT.

The chain employs TRBV30 and TRBJ1-3; tentative D call: TRBD1 (6 bases). This CDR3 has 16 amino acids. Trimming left V 2 bases short and J 1 base short, with 15 bases between. Germline assignment: CDR1 GTSNPN and CDR2 SVGIG (reference sequence). The CDR3 here is CAWSKTGSYSGNTIYF. The CDR3 region has the DNA TGTGCCTGGAGTAAAACAGGGAGTTATTCTGGAAACACCATATATTTT.

The J gene is TRBJ2-1, the V gene TRBV4-3; TRBD2 agrees at 8 bases. This CDR3 comprises 14 residues. CDR1 LGHNA and CDR2 YSLEER come from the germline V gene. V gave up 9 bases and J gave up 6 bases; unmatched junction bases: 10. CDR3 sequence: CARNREGDGNEQFF. The CDR3 nucleotides read TGCGCCAGAAATCGGGAGGGAGACGGCAATGAGCAGTTCTTC.

The chain combines TRBV18 with TRBJ2-5, with 9 bases identical to TRBD1. Germline lookup yields CDR1 KGHSH and CDR2 LQKENI. This CDR3 contains 15 residues. Trimming removed 3 bases from V and 3 bases from J; junction bases left unmatched: 5. The CDR3 DNA is TGTGCCAGCTCACCTGAGACAGGGGGAGAAGAGACCCAGTACTTC. This encodes CASSPETGGEETQYF.

This chain connects TRBV5-1 to TRBJ2-1; 11 nucleotides match TRBD2. This CDR3 contains 18 residues. Germline trimming cut 1 base from V and 2 bases from J; bases unmatched to any gene: 8. Per the germline V gene, CDR1 is SGHRS and CDR2 is YFSETQ. The CDR3 DNA sequence: TGCGCCAGCAGCTTGAAGATCCTAGCGGGAGGTACCTACAATGAGCAGTTCTTC. Translation gives CASSLKILAGGTYNEQFF.

This chain joins TRBV15 and TRBJ1-2, with TRBD1 matching 7 bases. Germline loops: CDR1 LNHNV, CDR2 YYDKDF (reference sequence). The CDR3 covers 15 residues. With 0 bases clipped from V and 6 bases from J, the junction kept 7 bases outside the gene matches. The CDR3 loop reads CATSRDLDRVDGYTF. In nucleotides, the CDR3 is TGTGCCACCAGCAGAGATCTAGACAGGGTTGATGGCTACACCTTC.

The CDR3 sequence: CATSDLEFAGVETQYF. The CDR3 nucleotides read TGTGCCACCAGTGATTTGGAATTCGCGGGGGTGGAGACCCAGTACTTC. This chain uses TRBV24-1 with TRBJ2-5; 7 bases fit TRBD2. The CDR3 covers 16 residues. V gave up 0 bases and J gave up 5 bases; unmatched junction bases: 8. Germline loops: CDR1 KGHDR, CDR2 SFDVKD.

This sequence joins TRBV19 and TRBJ2-3; TRBD1 is a possible D gene (6 bases). The CDR3 spans 18 residues. Trimming removed 0 bases at V and 0 bases at J, with 16 bases between. Germline CDR1 is LNHDA and CDR2 is SQIVND (reference sequence). The CDR3 bases are TGTGCCAGTAGTATAGATGGACAGTCCTTTCCTAGCACAGATACGCAGTATTTT. It encodes CASSIDGQSFPSTDTQYF.

The chain joins TRBV3-1 (or the pseudogene TRBV3-2) to TRBJ1-1; D gene ambiguous. CDR1 is LGHDT and CDR2 is YNNKEL in the germline V gene (reference sequence). Trimming took 1 base from V and 6 from J, leaving 12 bases between them. The CDR3 has 14 residues. CDR3 bases: TGTGCCAGCAGCCAAGGTCCGACTTTTTCTGAAGCTTTCTTT. It codes for CASSQGPTFSEAFF.

The V and J genes are TRBV7-6 and TRBJ1-1, with D possibly being TRBD1 (5 bases). From germline, CDR1 is SGHVS and CDR2 FNYEAQ. V was cut by 5 bases and J by 7 bases, with 11 bases left in between. The CDR3 runs to 12 residues. CDR3 loop: CASSDRGDEAFF. DNA of the CDR3: TGTGCCAGCAGCGACCGGGGGGATGAAGCTTTCTTT.